The sequence of this T cell receptor beta chain was determined in a study of blood T cell repertoires in COVID-19. Study background: Donors in the United States, Italy and Spain gave samples during acute or convalescent COVID-19. The analysed material was cDNA or gDNA that came from T cells, B-cell-depleted T cells, or PBMCs.

The CDR3 runs 13 residues. Trimming pared 4 bases from V and 1 base from J, leaving 7 bases between. Germline-derived CDR1 and CDR2 are MNHEY and SVGEGT. Authors' data handling: Using reference gene primer amplification, nucleated cell counts were estimated. TCRdb's table, derived via immunoSEQ multiplex PCR, lists solely in-frame clones and lacks some. That table is the source of V, J and clone size, and D and trimming were worked out from the DNA. This repertoire shows roughly 80,000 clones, more than 70% found once; its top ten account for about 2.9%. The chain recombines TRBV6-2 or TRBV6-3 with TRBJ1-1; tentatively, D is TRBD1 (6 bases). The clonotype was recovered from a woman older than 75 with acute or convalescent COVID-19. Sequenced: peripheral blood. The CDR3 spells CASSWGQNTEAFF. The CDR3 coding sequence is TGTGCCAGCAGTTGGGGACAGAACACTGAAGCTTTCTTT.